Shown below are 11 T cell receptor beta chains from a single sample sequenced in a study of cytomegalovirus exposure and HLA in healthy donors. Data came from immunoSEQ multiplex PCR; TCRdb stores just in-frame clones and leaves some out. The sample lists some 49,000 clones, 92% seen once, with 1.4% to 1.5% in the top ten. The sample was PBMCs. These receptors came from a man in his late teens or twenties in good health and CMV-seronegative.

The V and J genes are TRBV13 and TRBJ1-1; D is unresolved. Germline CDR1 reads PRHDT; CDR2 reads FYEKMQ (reference sequence). The length of the CDR3 is 16 residues. V was cut by 5 bases and J by 1 base, with 17 bases left in between. The DNA for the CDR3 is TGTGCCAGCAGCCCAACAACGACACTGACGAACACTGAAGCTTTCTTT. Protein product: CASSPTTTLTNTEAFF.

This sequence joins TRBV5-1 and TRBJ2-6; no clear D gene. With 1 base removed from V and 2 bases from J, the gap between germline ends came to 10 bases. The germline V gene encodes CDR1 SGHRS and CDR2 YFSETQ. The CDR3 has 16 amino acids. This CDR3 reads CASSLSGTTGANVLTF. CDR3 in DNA: TGCGCCAGCAGCTTGAGTGGCACCACTGGGGCCAACGTCCTGACTTTC. Combining the CDR3 with reference TRBV5-1 and TRBJ2-6 gives the whole variable domain KAGVTQTPRYLIKTRGQQVTLSCSPISGHRSVSWYQQTPGQGLQFLFEYFSETQRNKGNFPGRFSGRQFSNSRSEMNVSTLELGDSALYLCASSLSGTTGANVLTFGAGSRLTVL.

This chain connects TRBV4-1 to TRBJ2-5; 8 positions agree with TRBD1. Germline CDR1 reads MGHRA; CDR2 reads YSYEKL. This CDR3 is 14 amino acids long. The V and J ends lost 0 bases and 5 bases, in that order; junction bases with no gene match: 2. In DNA, the CDR3 is TGCGCCAGCAGCCAAGAATACAGGGGGGAGACCCAGTACTTC. Translated, it gives CASSQEYRGETQYF.

The rearrangement links TRBV5-1 to TRBJ2-2, with D possibly matching TRBD1 (6 bases). CDR3 length: 19 amino acids. Germline V gene lookup returns CDR1 SGHRS and CDR2 YFSETQ. The V end lost 2 bases, the J end lost 4 bases, and 24 bases lay between the germline ends. The CDR3 protein is CASSFVRARGDSGTGELFF. CDR3 DNA sequence: TGCGCCAGCAGCTTCGTCCGGGCCAGGGGTGATTCGGGCACCGGGGAGCTGTTTTTT.

This chain joins TRBV4-3 and TRBJ2-3; 12 bases align to TRBD2. The CDR3 runs 17 residues. Losses at the gene ends were 3 bases for V and 5 bases for J; bases not matched to a gene: 9. The V gene's germline CDR1 is LGHNA and CDR2 YSLEER. The chain's CDR3 is CASSHKPQLAGGDTQYF. The CDR3 DNA reads as TGCGCCAGCAGCCACAAGCCGCAACTAGCGGGAGGAGATACGCAGTATTTT.

This clone has only one observation. The chain is built from TRBV28 and TRBJ2-5; TRBD1 is a possible D gene (10 bases). This CDR3 spans 18 amino acids. Trimming took 5 bases from V and 2 from J, leaving 24 bases between them. Germline values: CDR1 MDHEN, CDR2 SYDVKM. In DNA form, the CDR3 reads TGTGCCAGCAGTCAAGACAGGGGGCTAGCGGGACTACAAGAGACCCAGTACTTC. This encodes CASSQDRGLAGLQETQYF.

J is TRBJ2-5 and V is TRBV19, with a tentative D call TRBD2 (5 bases). V shed 1 base and J shed 5 bases, with 11 bases lying between them. Germline CDR1 and CDR2: LNHDA and SQIVND (reference sequence). The CDR3 is 14 residues long. Here the CDR3 DNA reads TGTGCCAGTAGTATAGTCGGGAATTCGGAGACCCAGTACTTC. Amino acids: CASSIVGNSETQYF.

V gene TRBV18 combines with J gene TRBJ2-7; TRBD2 agrees at 7 bases. The CDR3 loop spans 14 amino acids. From germline, CDR1 is KGHSH and CDR2 LQKENI. J lost 2 bases, V lost 3 bases, and 4 bases had no gene match. Here the CDR3 DNA reads TGTGCCAGCTCACCCCCCGGGAGGACCTACGAGCAGTACTTC. As protein: CASSPPGRTYEQYF. The complete variable domain, with remaining parts taken from reference TRBV18 and TRBJ2-7, reads NAGVMQNPRHLVRRRGQEARLRCSPMKGHSHVYWYRQLPEEGLKFMVYLQKENIIDESGMPKERFSAEFPKEGPSILRIQQVVRGDSAAYFCASSPPGRTYEQYFGPGTRLTVT.

The chain uses TRBV2 and TRBJ2-7, with D unresolved. Germline-derived CDR1 and CDR2 are SNHLY and FYNNEI. V was pared by 7 bases and J by 1 base, with 5 bases between. This CDR3 comprises 11 residues. CDR3 in amino acids: CASTNSYEQYF. The CDR3 DNA is TGTGCCAGCACCAATTCCTACGAGCAGTACTTC.

The chain has TRBV7-9 and TRBJ2-7, with 7 bases matching TRBD2. This CDR3 spans 15 amino acids. V lost 2 bases and J lost 5; bases outside the gene matches: 9. Germline V gene data show CDR1 as SEHNR and CDR2 as FQNEAQ (reference sequence). The CDR3 DNA reads TGTGCCAGCAGCTTACAGGGTAGGGGAGGGGACGAGCAGTACTTC. Its translation: CASSLQGRGGDEQYF.

The gene calls are TRBV6-1 and TRBJ2-7; TRBD2 matches at 10 bases. Germline CDR1 MNHNS, CDR2 SASEGT. The CDR3 spans 15 residues. Unmatched junction bases numbered 6, after V lost 4 bases and J lost 3 bases. The CDR3 loop is CASSARTSGYYEQYF. CDR3 bases: TGTGCCAGCAGTGCCCGGACTAGCGGATACTACGAGCAGTACTTC.